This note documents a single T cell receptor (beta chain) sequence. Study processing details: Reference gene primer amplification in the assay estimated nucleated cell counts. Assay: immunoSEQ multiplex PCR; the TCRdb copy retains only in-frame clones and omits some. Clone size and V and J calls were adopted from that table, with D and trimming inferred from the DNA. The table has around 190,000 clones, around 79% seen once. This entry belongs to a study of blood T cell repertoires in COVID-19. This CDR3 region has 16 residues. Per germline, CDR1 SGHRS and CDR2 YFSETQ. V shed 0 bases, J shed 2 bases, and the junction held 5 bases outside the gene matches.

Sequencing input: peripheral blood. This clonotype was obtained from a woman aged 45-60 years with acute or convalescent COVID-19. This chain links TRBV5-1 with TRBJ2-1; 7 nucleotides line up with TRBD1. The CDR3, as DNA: TGCGCCAGCAGCTTGGGACAGGGACCTACCTACAATGAGCAGTTCTTC. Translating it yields CASSLGQGPTYNEQFF.